These 6 T cell receptor beta chains originate from one sample sequenced in a study of T cell clonality in common variable immunodeficiency. Libraries were prepared by immunoSEQ multiplex PCR; TCRdb keeps only in-frame clonotypes and omits some of them. The sample holds fewer than 40,000 clones, and no clone turns up only once. Material for sequencing was peripheral blood mononuclear cells. These receptors all come from a person aged 18 to 70 in good health.

This clone was counted only a few times. The read gets to within 3 residues of the CDR3 end, and the germline J gene fills in the rest. The chain joins TRBV18 to TRBJ2-2, with 10 bases matching TRBD1. Germline V gene data show CDR1 as KGHSH and CDR2 as LQKENI. This CDR3 contains 17 residues. The chain's CDR3 is CASSHDPPGQGNEKLFF. The part of the CDR3 DNA that was read is TGTGCCAGCTCCCATGATCCGCCGGGACAGGGGAATGAAAAG.

This clone has at least ten counts. From the germline J gene comes the end of the CDR3, since the read stops 3 residues before it. This chain connects TRBV5-1 to TRBJ2-1, with TRBD2 matching over 9 bases. The germline V gene has CDR1 SGHRS and CDR2 YFSETQ. There are 16 residues in the CDR3. V lost 0 bases and J lost 8; bases outside the gene matches: 9. The CDR3 bases that were read are TGCGCCAGCAGCTTGGGCGATAGCGGGAGTCTCGATGAG. Protein: CASSLGDSGSLDE. The complete CDR3 sequence is CASSLGDSGSLDEQFF.

This clone was seen many times. The read gets to within 3 residues of the CDR3 end, and the germline J gene fills in the rest. The chain employs TRBV6-1 and TRBJ1-1; the D gene is possibly TRBD1 (6 bases). The length of the CDR3 is 14 residues. V dropped 4 bases and J dropped 3 bases, with 12 bases sitting between them. CDR1 is MNHNS and CDR2 is SASEGT in the germline V gene. CDR3 DNA, as far as it was read: TGTGCCAGCAGTGTACAGGGTGGCTACACTGAA. This sequence encodes CASSVQGGYTE. The whole CDR3 reads CASSVQGGYTEAFF.

In this sample, this clone turned up a few times. One base away lies a much larger clone, so this may be a sequencing read error. The read terminates 3 residues ahead of where the CDR3 ends, so the germline J gene completes it. This chain joins TRBV20-1 and TRBJ2-5, with TRBD2 identical over 7 bases. The germline gives CDR1 DFQATT, CDR2 SNEGSKA (reference sequence). The CDR3 consists of 16 residues. The sequenced CDR3 bases are TGCAGTGCTAGAGATCCGCGGGAGACGGGAACAGATACC. Translated, it gives CSARDPRETGTDT. Given in full, the CDR3 is CSARDPRETGTDTQYF.

This clone was counted ten times or more. The read stops 3 residues short of the end of the CDR3; the missing end is completed from the germline J gene. V gene TRBV2 combines with J gene TRBJ2-5; TRBD1 matches 9 bases. The CDR3 covers 14 residues. Trimming at V came to 7 bases and at J to 5 bases, leaving 8 bases not matched to a gene. Germline V lookup: CDR1 SNHLY, CDR2 FYNNEI. The CDR3 bases that were read are TGTGCCAGCAAGCAACAGGGGGCCGGGGAGACC. Residues: CASKQQGAGET. Given in full, the CDR3 is CASKQQGAGETQYF.

This clone was detected many times. The read ends 3 residues before the CDR3 terminus; that terminus is restored from the germline J gene. The chain joins TRBV7-3 to TRBJ2-3, with 13 bases fitting TRBD2. The V and J ends lost 1 base and 1 base, in that order; junction bases with no gene match: 8. This CDR3 contains 19 residues. Germline CDR1 SGHTA, CDR2 FQGTGA. The CDR3 loop reads CASSLIPHGLAGGTDTQYF. Incomplete CDR3 DNA: TGTGCCAGCAGCTTAATACCCCACGGACTAGCGGGGGGCACAGATACG.